These 3 T cell receptor beta chains originate from one sample sequenced in a study of T cell responses to AZD1222 COVID-19 vaccine. The assay was immunoSEQ multiplex PCR, and TCRdb's table has in-frame clones only and misses some. There are 70,000 or so clones in the sample; roughly 83% occur only once, and around 27% lies in the top ten. The sample consisted of peripheral blood, taken 28 days after the second AZD1222 dose. Receptor source: an adult who received the AZD1222 COVID-19 vaccine.

CDR3 in DNA: TGTGCCAGCAGCTCCGGGATTACCACCGGGGAGCTGTTTTTT. The encoded protein is CASSSGITTGELFF. The genes are TRBV5-4 and TRBJ2-2; D is possibly TRBD2 (5 bases). The CDR3 spans 14 residues. V lost 3 bases to trimming and J lost 4 bases, with 10 bases between them. Germline lookup yields CDR1 SGHNT and CDR2 YYREEE (reference sequence).

The V gene is TRBV5-4, the J gene TRBJ2-3; 12 nucleotides line up with TRBD1. This CDR3 has 15 amino acids. Germline V lookup: CDR1 SGHNT, CDR2 YYREEE (reference sequence). V was clipped by 4 bases and J by 4 bases; unmatched bases: 4. CDR3 nucleotide sequence: TGTGCCAGCAGCCGGGACAGGGGGCGGCCAGATACGCAGTATTTT. This gives the protein CASSRDRGRPDTQYF. Combining the CDR3 with reference TRBV5-4 and TRBJ2-3 gives the whole variable domain ETGVTQSPTHLIKTRGQQVTLRCSSQSGHNTVSWYQQALGQGPQFIFQYYREEENGRGNFPPRFSGLQFPNYSSELNVNALELDDSALYLCASSRDRGRPDTQYFGPGTRLTVL.

The rearrangement links TRBV11-3 to TRBJ2-3, with 12 bases lining up with TRBD2. Germline V CDR1 and CDR2: SGHNT, YENEEA. V dropped 1 base and J dropped 3; count of bases not matched to a gene: 8. The CDR3 runs to 18 residues. In DNA, the CDR3 is TGTGCCAGCAGCTTAGTCCTTCTAGCGGGGGGGCCGACAGATACGCAGTATTTT. This codes for CASSLVLLAGGPTDTQYF.